These 24 T cell receptor beta chains originate from one sample sequenced in a study of identical twins. TCRdb analysed the 5' RACE reads with MiXCR anew, one entry per CDR3 protein. Of some 710,000 distinct CDR3 sequences in the sample, roughly 6.2% were seen once. The specimen was naive T cells sorted from blood. The receptors stem from a man aged 18-30 years in good health.

The chain employs TRBV29-1 and TRBJ2-7, with D possibly matching TRBD2 (7 bases). Germline V lookup: CDR1 SQVTM, CDR2 ANQGSEA. This CDR3 comprises 16 residues. The V gene lost 0 bases and the J gene lost 2 bases, with 17 bases spanning the gap. The DNA of the CDR3 is TGCAGCGTTGAAGATGGGGGGGGGCCCAAAGCCTACGAGCAGTACTTC. Translating it yields CSVEDGGGPKAYEQYF.

There are many counts of this clonotype. The genes are TRBV9 and TRBJ2-1; D is perhaps TRBD1 or TRBD2 (5 bases each). V shed 0 bases and J shed 4 bases, with 8 bases lying between them. This CDR3 has 14 amino acids. Germline-derived CDR1 and CDR2 are SGDLS and YYNGEE. CDR3 sequence (DNA): TGTGCCAGCAGCGTAGGGGACCTTTACAATGAGCAGTTCTTC. Amino acids: CASSVGDLYNEQFF.

In this sample, this clonotype turned up once. J is TRBJ2-1 and V is TRBV12-3 or TRBV12-4; TRBD1 agrees at 8 bases. The CDR3 covers 15 residues. V shed 9 bases, J shed 2 bases, and the junction held 9 bases outside the gene matches. The CDR3 spells CASYRDRFTYNEQFF. The CDR3 coding sequence is TGTGCCAGTTACCGGGACAGGTTCACCTACAATGAGCAGTTCTTC.

Many counts were recorded for this clonotype. The chain couples TRBV12-3 or TRBV12-4 to TRBJ1-5; 7 bases are a match to TRBD1. The junction had 6 bases not matched to a gene; V was cut back by 4 bases and J by 6 bases. The CDR3 has 14 amino acids. The CDR3 DNA sequence: TGTGCCAGCAGTTCCACAGGGGTGGTTCAGCCCCAGCATTTT. Translated: CASSSTGVVQPQHF.

This clonotype was recorded many times. V gene TRBV7-6 combines with J gene TRBJ2-5, with 10 bases that match TRBD2. Germline CDR1 and CDR2: SGHVS and FNYEAQ. V was pared by 6 bases and J by 5 bases, with 9 bases of the junction left unmatched. This CDR3 is 15 amino acids long. CDR3 in amino acids: CASRGLAGVGETQYF. CDR3 DNA: TGTGCCAGCAGGGGGCTAGCGGGAGTAGGGGAGACCCAGTACTTC. The full variable domain, its missing parts supplied by reference TRBV7-6 and TRBJ2-5, is GAGVSQSPRYKVTKRGQDVALRCDPISGHVSLYWYRQALGQGPEFLTYFNYEAQQDKSGLPNDRFSAERPEGSISTLTIQRTEQRDSAMYRCASRGLAGVGETQYFGPGTRLLVL.

This clonotype came up many times. The chain uses TRBV4-3 and TRBJ2-2, with TRBD2 matching 9 bases. Germline V CDR1 and CDR2: LGHNA, YSLEER. V was clipped by 2 bases and J by 5 bases; unmatched bases: 15. This CDR3 is 19 amino acids long. The CDR3 spells CASSQYGVHAGGGTGELFF. Here the CDR3 DNA reads TGCGCCAGCAGCCAATACGGTGTACATGCGGGAGGGGGAACCGGGGAGCTGTTTTTT.

This clonotype came up a few times. This chain uses TRBV20-1 with TRBJ1-4; 11 nucleotides align to TRBD1. Germline trimming cut 4 bases from V and 0 bases from J; bases unmatched to any gene: 4. The CDR3 extends over 16 amino acids. Germline CDR1 is DFQATT and CDR2 is SNEGSKA (reference sequence). CDR3 region: CSATDRGPATNEKLFF. In DNA, the CDR3 is TGCAGTGCTACGGACAGGGGGCCCGCAACTAATGAAAAACTGTTTTTT.

The chain combines TRBV12-3 or TRBV12-4 with TRBJ2-7; 7 positions match TRBD1. J was trimmed by 3 bases and V by 3 bases; bases with no gene match: 5. CDR3 size: 14 residues. The CDR3 is CASSFRQGVYEQYF. In DNA form, the CDR3 reads TGTGCCAGCAGTTTCCGCCAGGGGGTCTACGAGCAGTACTTC.

This clonotype was seen ten or more times. The rearrangement links TRBV20-1 to TRBJ2-1; maybe TRBD1 (6 bases). CDR3 length equals 17 residues. The V gene lost 6 bases and the J gene lost 0 bases, with 21 bases spanning the gap. Germline assignment: CDR1 DFQATT and CDR2 SNEGSKA (reference sequence). The CDR3 DNA sequence: TGCAGTGCGGGCCAGGCAGGGGCGATCAGCTCCTACAATGAGCAGTTCTTC. As protein: CSAGQAGAISSYNEQFF.

Ten or more counts support this clonotype. The rearrangement joins TRBV5-1 to TRBJ1-1; D gene ambiguous. Per the germline V gene, CDR1 is SGHRS and CDR2 is YFSETQ. The CDR3 length is 13 residues. Deletions cut 0 bases from V and 4 bases from J, with 7 bases between. CDR3 region: CASSLEQTTEAFF. DNA for the CDR3: TGCGCCAGCAGCTTGGAACAGACCACTGAAGCTTTCTTT.

The chain uses TRBV5-1 and TRBJ1-2; 9 positions match TRBD1. Trimming at V came to 4 bases and at J to 4 bases, leaving 2 bases not matched to a gene. CDR3 length equals 13 residues. The germline V gene encodes CDR1 SGHRS and CDR2 YFSETQ. The CDR3 nucleotides read TGCGCCAGCAGCGTGGACAGGGGCTATGGCTACACCTTC. Its translation: CASSVDRGYGYTF.

This clonotype was recorded at least ten times. The chain carries TRBV5-1 and TRBJ1-1; maybe TRBD1 (5 bases). In germline, CDR1 is SGHRS, CDR2 YFSETQ. The CDR3 loop spans 14 amino acids. The germline V and J ends were trimmed by 0 bases and 4 bases, with 10 bases remaining between them. In DNA, the CDR3 is TGCGCCAGCAGCTTGGCTGGGGCAGGCACTGAAGCTTTCTTT. This codes for CASSLAGAGTEAFF.

This clonotype was counted at least ten times. The CDR3 loop reads CSVAEGWDTQETQYF. Written as DNA, the CDR3 is TGCAGCGTCGCTGAGGGTTGGGATACACAAGAGACCCAGTACTTC. This chain connects TRBV29-1 to TRBJ2-5; tentative D call: TRBD2 (5 bases). The CDR3 extends over 15 amino acids. Germline CDR1 and CDR2: SQVTM and ANQGSEA. V was cut by 6 bases and J by 2 bases, with 19 bases left in between.

This clonotype appeared many times. J is TRBJ1-3 and V is TRBV12-3 or TRBV12-4; the D gene is possibly TRBD1 (6 bases). The CDR3 length is 15 residues. Trimming cost V 1 base and J 4 bases, with 11 bases left between them. CDR3 sequence: CASSLEGTTGNTIYF. The CDR3 DNA follows: TGTGCCAGCAGTTTAGAAGGGACAACCGGAAACACCATATATTTT.

This clonotype appeared many times. V gene TRBV5-1 combines with J gene TRBJ2-3; maybe TRBD1 (6 bases). This CDR3 is built from 13 residues. Deletions cut 5 bases from V and 4 bases from J, with 11 bases between. In germline, CDR1 is SGHRS, CDR2 YFSETQ. The CDR3 loop reads CASRQGSADTQYF. The DNA of the CDR3 is TGCGCCAGCAGACAGGGTAGCGCAGATACGCAGTATTTT.

This clonotype appeared many times. The chain combines TRBV10-3 with TRBJ2-3, with a weak D call TRBD2 (6 bases). The V end lost 0 bases, the J end lost 6 bases, and 16 bases lay between the germline ends. The germline CDR1 and CDR2 sequences are ENHRY and SYGVKD. The CDR3 runs to 16 residues. DNA of the CDR3: TGTGCCATCAGTGAGTCGGGGCGGGGATCCTCCGATACGCAGTATTTT. This sequence encodes CAISESGRGSSDTQYF.

The genes are TRBV2 and TRBJ1-6; D may be TRBD1 (5 bases). Between the trimmed V and J ends, which lost 3 bases and 8 bases, there was a span of 11 bases. The CDR3 has 14 residues. Germline CDR1 reads SNHLY; CDR2 reads FYNNEI. The CDR3 coding sequence is TGTGCCAGCAGTGACCGGGGCCTCTATTCACCCCTCCACTTT. Its translation: CASSDRGLYSPLHF.

Many counts were recorded for this clonotype. The chain links TRBV7-8 to TRBJ2-2; 7 bases match TRBD1. The CDR3 sequence is 14 residues long. The V gene's germline CDR1 is SGHVS and CDR2 FQNEAQ. J gave up 8 bases and V 5 bases, and 8 bases lay outside the gene matches. CDR3 amino acids: CASSRDSPGGELFF. Written as DNA, the CDR3 is TGTGCCAGCAGCCGGGACAGCCCGGGTGGGGAGCTGTTTTTT. Using reference TRBV7-8 and TRBJ2-2 for the parts outside the CDR3, the full variable domain is GAGVSQSPRYKVAKRGQDVALRCDPISGHVSLFWYQQALGQGPEFLTYFQNEAQLDKSGLPSDRFFAERPEGSVSTLKIQRTQQEDSAVYLCASSRDSPGGELFFGEGSRLTVL.

In this sample, this clonotype turned up many times. The chain carries TRBV20-1 and TRBJ1-4, with D unclear. The CDR3 sequence is 14 residues long. V lost 0 bases and J 4 bases, leaving 9 bases between the germline ends. Germline V gene data show CDR1 as DFQATT and CDR2 as SNEGSKA (reference sequence). The CDR3: CSARDAGLNEKLFF. CDR3 sequence (DNA): TGCAGTGCTAGAGATGCCGGACTTAATGAAAAACTGTTTTTT.

The sample holds many counts of this clonotype. J is TRBJ2-3 and V is TRBV12-3 or TRBV12-4; 14 bases fit TRBD2. The CDR3 covers 15 residues. V shed 6 bases, J shed 7 bases, and the junction held 6 bases outside the gene matches. CDR3 region: CASSQGTSGSHTQYF. The DNA of the CDR3 is TGTGCCAGCAGCCAGGGGACTAGCGGGAGTCATACGCAGTATTTT.

This clonotype was observed a handful of times. The V call is TRBV7-9, the J call TRBJ2-2; 7 bases align to TRBD2. Germline CDR1 is SEHNR and CDR2 is FQNEAQ (reference sequence). This CDR3 has 15 amino acids. Trimming removed 4 bases from V and 5 bases from J; junction bases left unmatched: 7. The chain's CDR3 is CASSYSRRGTGELFF. CDR3 sequence (DNA): TGTGCCAGCAGCTACTCCCGGCGGGGGACCGGGGAGCTGTTTTTT.

The chain links TRBV12-5 to TRBJ1-1; 8 bases are a match to TRBD1. After removal of 5 bases from V and 2 bases from J, the junction contained 4 bases not matched to a gene. This CDR3 has 14 amino acids. The germline CDR1 and CDR2 sequences are LGHNT and FRNRAP. CDR3 DNA sequence: TGTGCTAGTGGTAAGACAGGGGCTAACACTGAAGCTTTCTTT. It translates to CASGKTGANTEAFF.

The J gene is TRBJ1-2, the V gene TRBV12-3 or TRBV12-4, with D perhaps TRBD1 (6 bases). The CDR3 is made up of 12 amino acids. With 5 bases removed from V and 8 bases from J, the gap between germline ends came to 12 bases. Written as DNA, the CDR3 is TGTGCCAGCAGTACAGGGTTTCGAGGCTACACCTTC. This translates into CASSTGFRGYTF.

This clonotype was picked up many times. The J gene is TRBJ2-1, the V gene TRBV6-2 or TRBV6-3, with 8 bases that match TRBD1. The CDR3 has 13 amino acids. CDR1 and CDR2 (germline): MNHEY, SVGEGT. V gave up 6 bases and J gave up 7 bases; unmatched junction bases: 5. The CDR3 coding sequence is TGTGCCAGCAGGCTACAGGGGGTTAATGAGCAGTTCTTC. Translation gives CASRLQGVNEQFF.